Given below is one TCR beta chain in context. The assay was immunoSEQ multiplex PCR, and TCRdb's table has in-frame clones only and misses some. The table includes about 46,000 clones, roughly 85% detected once. The data were taken from a study of OX40 agonist ivuxolimab in advanced cancers. Per germline, CDR1 SGHRS and CDR2 YFSETQ. The CDR3 length is 14 residues. Trimming pared 4 bases from V and 0 bases from J, leaving 11 bases between. The clonotype comes from an adult with an advanced solid tumor such as melanoma, head and neck, liver or kidney cancer. This chain uses TRBV5-1 with TRBJ2-7; D may be TRBD1 (6 bases). The specimen comprised CD4+ or CD8+ T cells sorted from blood, sampled in a trial of the OX40 agonist ivuxolimab. CDR3 region: CASSERQVSYEQYF. The CDR3 region has the DNA TGCGCCAGCAGCGAGAGACAGGTCTCCTACGAGCAGTACTTC.